These T cell receptor beta chains were read from a single sample in a study of cytomegalovirus exposure and HLA in healthy donors. The method was immunoSEQ multiplex PCR; TCRdb's version includes in-frame clones alone and lacks a portion of them. The top ten hold 2.1% of the sample, which has around 130,000 clones, over 70% seen once. What was sequenced was PBMCs. The source is a woman in her thirties or forties in good health and CMV-seropositive. Both conserved end residues are part of each CDR3. The D gene is left open where the match is weak. For some rows the clone size is stated as once, few or many, or as a class when expanded; others skip it.

TRBV14	-	TRBJ2-1	15	TRBD1	CASSPGTGSYNEQFF	TGTGCCAGCAGCCCTGGGACAGGCTCCTACAATGAGCAGTTCTTC
TRBV7-8	-	TRBJ2-3	14	TRBD2	CASSSSGGAGTQYF	TGTGCCAGCAGCTCTAGCGGGGGGGCCGGTACGCAGTATTTT
TRBV5-4	once	TRBJ2-7	14	TRBD1	CASTRQGSIYEQYF	TGTGCCAGCACTCGACAGGGCTCGATTTACGAGCAGTACTTC
TRBV7-2	-	TRBJ1-5	13	-	CASSYRGNQPQHF	TGTGCCAGCAGCTACAGGGGCAATCAGCCCCAGCATTTT
TRBV28	-	TRBJ1-5	15	TRBD1	CASSLGQGRNQPQHF	TGTGCCAGCAGCCTGGGACAGGGCCGCAATCAGCCCCAGCATTTT
TRBV7-6	-	TRBJ2-1	14	TRBD1	CASSSQTGGNEQFF	TGTGCCAGCAGCTCGCAGACAGGGGGCAATGAGCAGTTCTTC
TRBV27	few	TRBJ2-6	19	TRBD1	CASSLTTGTGFSGANVLTF	TGTGCCAGCAGTTTAACAACCGGGACAGGGTTCTCTGGGGCCAACGTCCTGACTTTC
TRBV27	-	TRBJ1-5	13	-	CASSKQGNQPQHF	TGTGCCAGCTCCAAGCAGGGGAATCAGCCCCAGCATTTT
TRBV28	-	TRBJ1-2	14	-	CASSPWERDYGYTF	TGTGCCAGCAGTCCTTGGGAGCGGGACTATGGCTACACCTTC
TRBV19	-	TRBJ2-1	13	-	CASRKGSSNEQFF	TGTGCCAGTAGGAAGGGGTCATCGAATGAGCAGTTCTTC
TRBV5-4	-	TRBJ1-6	19	TRBD1	CASSFRGTGGASYNSPLHF	TGTGCCAGCAGCTTCAGAGGGACAGGGGGCGCGTCCTATAATTCACCCCTCCACTTT
TRBV4-3	-	TRBJ2-1	16	TRBD2	CASSQEGGLGYNEQFF	TGCGCCAGCAGCCAAGAGGGAGGGCTGGGGTACAATGAGCAGTTCTTC
TRBV5-4	-	TRBJ2-2	16	TRBD2	CASSRGGTPNTGELFF	TGTGCCAGCAGCCGGGGGGGGACTCCTAACACCGGGGAGCTGTTTTTT
TRBV7-6	-	TRBJ2-4	16	TRBD2	CASSSGLAIAKNIQYF	TGTGCCAGCAGCTCGGGACTAGCGATAGCCAAAAACATTCAGTACTTC
TRBV6-4	-	TRBJ2-1	13	-	CASRRTESNEQFF	TGTGCCAGCAGACGGACTGAGAGCAATGAGCAGTTCTTC
TRBV30	few	TRBJ1-1	12	-	CAWDRMNTEAFF	TGTGCCTGGGACAGAATGAACACTGAAGCTTTCTTT
TRBV2	-	TRBJ1-1	14	TRBD1	CASRIQGADTEAFF	TGTGCCAGCAGGATACAGGGGGCTGACACTGAAGCTTTCTTT
TRBV5-1	-	TRBJ2-1	13	TRBD1	CASSSTGDNEQFF	TGCGCCAGCAGCTCGACAGGGGACAATGAGCAGTTCTTC
TRBV7-2	-	TRBJ2-1	14	TRBD2	CASSLAGGSNEQFF	TGTGCCAGCAGCCTAGCGGGAGGGTCAAATGAGCAGTTCTTC
TRBV2	-	TRBJ2-3	14	-	CATKAGASTDTQYF	TGTGCCACCAAAGCAGGTGCTAGCACAGATACGCAGTATTTT
TRBV11-3	once	TRBJ2-1	14	-	CASSLGRDIDEQFF	TGTGCCAGCAGCTTGGGCCGCGACATCGATGAGCAGTTCTTC
TRBV6-1	-	TRBJ2-7	15	-	CASSRGEGGTYEQYF	TGTGCCAGCAGTCGGGGGGAGGGGGGGACCTACGAGCAGTACTTC
TRBV28	-	TRBJ1-5	15	-	CASSSFQPGGQPQHF	TGTGCCAGCAGTTCCTTCCAGCCGGGGGGTCAGCCCCAGCATTTT
TRBV10-3	few	TRBJ2-3	12	-	CAISDSGDTQYF	TGTGCCATCAGTGACTCAGGAGATACGCAGTATTTT
TRBV20-1	-	TRBJ1-2	11	-	CSALPNYGYTF	TGCAGTGCACTCCCTAACTATGGCTACACCTTC
TRBV28	-	TRBJ2-1	21	TRBD2	CASSQYPGTSGRIGSYNEQFF	TGTGCCAGCAGCCAGTACCCCGGGACTAGCGGGAGGATTGGCTCCTACAATGAGCAGTTCTTC
TRBV7-9	-	TRBJ2-7	13	-	CASSSQGGAWQYF	TGTGCCAGCAGCTCCCAGGGGGGAGCCTGGCAGTACTTC
TRBV2	-	TRBJ1-6	13	-	CASSVVEQSPLHF	TGTGCCAGCAGTGTTGTCGAGCAATCACCCCTCCACTTT
TRBV21-1	many	TRBJ1-2	15	-	CASSLWGEPNYGYTF	TGTGCCAGCAGCCTTTGGGGGGAACCTAACTATGGCTACACCTTC
TRBV6-5	once	TRBJ1-2	14	-	CASSPAGVDYGYTF	TGTGCCAGCAGCCCTGCGGGGGTCGACTATGGCTACACCTTC
TRBV19	-	TRBJ2-2	16	-	CASQDRQYPNTGELFF	TGTGCCAGCCAAGATAGACAGTACCCGAACACCGGGGAGCTGTTTTTT
TRBV7-2	-	TRBJ2-5	15	-	CASSLAGGGRETQYF	TGTGCCAGCAGCTTAGCTGGGGGGGGCAGGGAGACCCAGTACTTC
TRBV6-6	-	TRBJ2-7	14	-	CASSLSGFPYEQYF	TGTGCCAGCAGTCTCTCAGGGTTCCCCTACGAGCAGTACTTC
TRBV28	few	TRBJ1-5	15	TRBD1	CASSIQGAMSQPQHF	TGTGCCAGCTCAATACAGGGGGCGATGAGTCAGCCCCAGCATTTT
TRBV14	-	TRBJ1-2	19	-	CASSQVKLSVGLGAYGYTF	TGTGCCAGCAGCCAAGTGAAGTTATCCGTTGGTCTGGGGGCCTATGGCTACACCTTC
TRBV29-1	-	TRBJ1-2	11	-	CSFWTSYGYTF	TGCAGCTTCTGGACAAGCTATGGCTACACCTTC
TRBV6-1	once	TRBJ1-2	14	TRBD1	CASRGTGANYGYTF	TGTGCCAGCAGAGGGACAGGCGCTAACTATGGCTACACCTTC
TRBV27	few	TRBJ2-1	14	TRBD1	CASYRDRVYNEQFF	TGTGCCAGCTACCGGGACAGGGTGTACAATGAGCAGTTCTTC
TRBV5-1	-	TRBJ2-2	16	TRBD2	CASSLGSGRAVGELFF	TGCGCCAGCAGCTTGGGTTCTGGGAGGGCCGTCGGGGAGCTGTTTTTT